Below are 14 T cell receptor beta chains sequenced from a single sample in a study of T cell clones after liver transplantation. Sequencing used immunoSEQ multiplex PCR; TCRdb keeps in-frame clones, though not all of them. The data show tens of thousands of clones, 70% to 75% seen once. The sequencing here drew on CD4+ T cells from blood, taken before liver transplant. Source of these receptors: a human donor who received a liver transplant.

The chain joins TRBV14 to TRBJ2-2; D is unresolved. Germline V CDR1 and CDR2: SGHDN, FVKESK. V was pared by 4 bases and J by 7 bases, with 7 bases between. The CDR3 runs to 12 residues. The CDR3 DNA reads as TGTGCCAGCAGCCGCCTCGGCGGGGAGCTGTTTTTT. It is translated as CASSRLGGELFF. Full variable domain (outside the CDR3, taken from reference TRBV14 and TRBJ2-2): EAGVTQFPSHSVIEKGQTVTLRCDPISGHDNLYWYRRVMGKEIKFLLHFVKESKQDESGMPNNRFLAERTGGTYSTLKVQPAELEDSGVYFCASSRLGGELFFGEGSRLTVL.

The chain links TRBV11-2 to TRBJ1-2; D gene uncertain. Germline values: CDR1 SGHAT, CDR2 FQNNGV. V lost 4 bases and J 4 bases, leaving 10 bases between the germline ends. The CDR3 covers 13 residues. CDR3 DNA: TGTGCCAGCAGCTCGAATGCAGGCTATGGCTACACCTTC. Its protein is CASSSNAGYGYTF.

The rearrangement links TRBV9 to TRBJ2-3; the D gene is possibly TRBD1 (6 bases). This CDR3 is built from 15 residues. Germline CDR1 reads SGDLS; CDR2 reads YYNGEE. The V end lost 3 bases, the J end lost 2 bases, and 13 bases lay between the germline ends. CDR3 region: CASSERTGPTDTQYF. The CDR3 nucleotides are TGTGCCAGCAGCGAACGTACAGGGCCCACAGATACGCAGTATTTT.

This clone appeared many times. The chain carries TRBV5-1 and TRBJ2-7; 11 positions agree with TRBD2. Germline V gene sequence: CDR1 SGHRS, CDR2 YFSETQ. Trimming at V came to 5 bases and at J to 5 bases, leaving 6 bases not matched to a gene. The CDR3 totals 14 residues. CDR3 sequence: CASSNSGGANEQYF. The CDR3 coding sequence is TGCGCCAGCAGTAATAGCGGGGGGGCGAACGAGCAGTACTTC. The full variable domain, rest sourced from reference TRBV5-1 and TRBJ2-7, is KAGVTQTPRYLIKTRGQQVTLSCSPISGHRSVSWYQQTPGQGLQFLFEYFSETQRNKGNFPGRFSGRQFSNSRSEMNVSTLELGDSALYLCASSNSGGANEQYFGPGTRLTVT.

The J gene is TRBJ1-6, the V gene TRBV11-1; unclear D gene. The CDR3 is 15 residues long. V was pared by 1 base and J by 7 bases, with 11 bases between. Germline V gives CDR1 SGHAT, CDR2 FQDESV (reference sequence). CDR3 sequence reads: CASSLGMGANSPLHF. As DNA, the CDR3 is TGTGCCAGCAGCTTAGGGATGGGCGCCAATTCACCCCTCCACTTT.

The chain joins TRBV11-2 to TRBJ1-1; D is uncertain. The CDR3 covers 13 residues. From germline, CDR1 is SGHAT and CDR2 FQNNGV. With 1 base removed from V and 1 base from J, the gap between germline ends came to 4 bases. CDR3 bases: TGTGCCAGCAGCTTAGCTAAGAACACTGAAGCTTTCTTT. Protein: CASSLAKNTEAFF.

V gene TRBV7-9 combines with J gene TRBJ1-4; TRBD1 might be the D (5 bases). V dropped 6 bases and J dropped 8 bases, with 19 bases sitting between them. Germline CDR1 is SEHNR and CDR2 is FQNEAQ (reference sequence). This CDR3 has 15 residues. This CDR3 is CASSRTQGIDEKLFF. CDR3 sequence (DNA): TGTGCCAGCAGTCGGACCCAGGGTATTGACGAAAAACTGTTTTTT.

This sequence joins TRBV7-3 and TRBJ1-2; D possibly corresponds to TRBD1 (5 bases). V lost 0 bases and J lost 8, with 13 bases in between. The germline gives CDR1 SGHTA, CDR2 FQGTGA. The CDR3 has 14 amino acids. The CDR3 loop reads CASSLTGRGGGYTF. The CDR3 DNA sequence: TGTGCCAGCAGCTTAACCGGGCGGGGGGGAGGCTACACCTTC.

V usage is TRBV2 and J usage is TRBJ1-4; D may be TRBD1 (6 bases). Trimming removed 1 base at V and 7 bases at J, with 13 bases between. Looked up from germline, CDR1 is SNHLY and CDR2 is FYNNEI. This CDR3 spans 15 amino acids. CDR3 sequence (DNA): TGTGCCAGCAGTGAAGGGGGCAGGGGTGGTGAAAAACTGTTTTTT. Translated, it gives CASSEGGRGGEKLFF.

This clone appeared a single time. The genes are TRBV18 and TRBJ2-7; a possible D gene is TRBD2 (5 bases). Per germline, CDR1 KGHSH and CDR2 LQKENI. CDR3 length: 16 amino acids. Trimming removed 4 bases from V and 0 bases from J, with 16 bases in between. CDR3 sequence reads: CASSQSAVENSYEQYF. For the CDR3, the DNA is TGTGCCAGCTCACAATCAGCGGTGGAAAACTCCTACGAGCAGTACTTC.

The chain couples TRBV2 to TRBJ2-3; 8 nucleotides match TRBD2. The V segment lost 7 bases and the J segment 0 bases; nucleotides outside the gene matches: 6. This CDR3 has 15 residues. CDR1 and CDR2 from the germline V gene are SNHLY and FYNNEI. The CDR3 DNA reads as TGTGCCAGCACGCGGGGGGCACCAAGCACAGATACGCAGTATTTT. Its translation: CASTRGAPSTDTQYF.

This chain uses TRBV11-2 with TRBJ1-6; D remains ambiguous. Germline V CDR1 and CDR2: SGHAT, FQNNGV. The ends were cut back, 0 bases at V and 15 bases at J, with 12 bases in the middle. This CDR3 has 13 amino acids. The CDR3 DNA sequence: TGTGCCAGCAGCTTAGAAACGGTTGGTGGCCTCCACTTT. Amino acids: CASSLETVGGLHF.

This clone was counted once. This chain joins TRBV9 and TRBJ2-5, with 14 positions matching TRBD2. The CDR3 consists of 16 residues. With V trimmed by 4 bases and J by 4 bases, 6 bases remained unmatched. Germline lookup yields CDR1 SGDLS and CDR2 YYNGEE. This chain's CDR3 is CASSSRLAGGSETQYF. CDR3 nucleotide sequence: TGTGCCAGCAGCTCTCGACTAGCGGGGGGGTCAGAGACCCAGTACTTC.

The chain combines TRBV7-9 with TRBJ2-3; D is ambiguous. Between the trimmed V and J ends, which lost 1 base and 5 bases, there was a span of 10 bases. Germline CDR1 is SEHNR and CDR2 is FQNEAQ (reference sequence). The CDR3 has 14 residues. Written as DNA, the CDR3 is TGTGCCAGCAGCTTAGACCAGTCAAAAGATACGCAGTATTTT. It codes for CASSLDQSKDTQYF.